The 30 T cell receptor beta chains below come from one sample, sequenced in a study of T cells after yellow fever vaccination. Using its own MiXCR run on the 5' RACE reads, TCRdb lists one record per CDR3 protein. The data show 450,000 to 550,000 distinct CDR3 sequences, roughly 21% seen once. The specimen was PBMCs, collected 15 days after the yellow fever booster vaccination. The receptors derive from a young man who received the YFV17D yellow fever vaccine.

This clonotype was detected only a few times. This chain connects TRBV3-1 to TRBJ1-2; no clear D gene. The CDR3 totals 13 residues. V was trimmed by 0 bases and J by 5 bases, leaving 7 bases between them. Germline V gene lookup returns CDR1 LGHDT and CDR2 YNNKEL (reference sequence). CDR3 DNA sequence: TGTGCCAGCAGCCAAGAGGACGCGTATGGCTACACCTTC. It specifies CASSQEDAYGYTF.

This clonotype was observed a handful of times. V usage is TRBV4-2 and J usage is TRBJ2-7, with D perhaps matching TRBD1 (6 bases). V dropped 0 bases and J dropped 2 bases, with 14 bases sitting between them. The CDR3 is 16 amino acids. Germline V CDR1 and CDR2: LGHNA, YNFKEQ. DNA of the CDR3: TGTGCCAGCAGCCAAGATCCGGGACAATCCGCCTACGAGCAGTACTTC. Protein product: CASSQDPGQSAYEQYF.

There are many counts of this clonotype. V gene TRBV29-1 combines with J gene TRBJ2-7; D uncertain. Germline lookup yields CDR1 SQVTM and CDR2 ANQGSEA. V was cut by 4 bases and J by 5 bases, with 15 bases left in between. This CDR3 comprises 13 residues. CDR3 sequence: CSVVGLKMDEQYF. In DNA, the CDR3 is TGCAGCGTTGTAGGCCTCAAGATGGACGAGCAGTACTTC.

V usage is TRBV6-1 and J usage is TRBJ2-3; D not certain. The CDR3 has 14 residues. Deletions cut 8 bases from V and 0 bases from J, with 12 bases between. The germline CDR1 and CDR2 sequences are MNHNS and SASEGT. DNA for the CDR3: TGTGCCAGCCGGCTGGCCTCTAGCACAGATACGCAGTATTTT. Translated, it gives CASRLASSTDTQYF.

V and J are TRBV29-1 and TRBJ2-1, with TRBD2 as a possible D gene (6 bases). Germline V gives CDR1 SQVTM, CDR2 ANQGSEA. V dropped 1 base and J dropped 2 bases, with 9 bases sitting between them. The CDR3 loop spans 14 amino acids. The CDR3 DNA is TGCAGCGTTGAAGGGTGGGAGGCCTACAATGAGCAGTTCTTC. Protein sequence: CSVEGWEAYNEQFF.

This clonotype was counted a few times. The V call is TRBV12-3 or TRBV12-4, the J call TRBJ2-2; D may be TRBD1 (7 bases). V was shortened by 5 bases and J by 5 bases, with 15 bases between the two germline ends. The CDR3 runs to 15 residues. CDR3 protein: CASSGGPGGTGELFF. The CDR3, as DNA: TGTGCCAGCAGTGGGGGGCCAGGGGGTACCGGGGAGCTGTTTTTT.

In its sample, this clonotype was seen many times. The CDR3 DNA sequence: TGTGCCAGCAGCTATGGTCCGAGCAGGAATAGCAATCAGCCCCAGCATTTT. Protein sequence: CASSYGPSRNSNQPQHF. J is TRBJ1-5 and V is TRBV7-8, with D uncertain. Germline V lookup: CDR1 SGHVS, CDR2 FQNEAQ. The CDR3 runs 17 residues. V shed 4 bases and J shed 0 bases, with 16 bases lying between them. Drawing the rest from reference TRBV7-8 and TRBJ1-5, the complete variable domain is GAGVSQSPRYKVAKRGQDVALRCDPISGHVSLFWYQQALGQGPEFLTYFQNEAQLDKSGLPSDRFFAERPEGSVSTLKIQRTQQEDSAVYLCASSYGPSRNSNQPQHFGDGTRLSIL.

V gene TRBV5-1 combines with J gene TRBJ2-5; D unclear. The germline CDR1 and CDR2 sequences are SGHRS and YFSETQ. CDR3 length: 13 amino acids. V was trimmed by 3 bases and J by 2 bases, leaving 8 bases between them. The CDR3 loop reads CASSSQLQETQYF. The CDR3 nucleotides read TGCGCCAGCAGCTCCCAACTTCAAGAGACCCAGTACTTC.

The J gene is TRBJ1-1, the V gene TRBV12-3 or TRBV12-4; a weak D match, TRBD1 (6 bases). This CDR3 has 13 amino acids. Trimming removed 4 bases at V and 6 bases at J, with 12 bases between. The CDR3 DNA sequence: TGTGCCAGCAGTTCAAACAGGGATTCTGAAGCTTTCTTT. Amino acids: CASSSNRDSEAFF.

The CDR3 spells CAIGSLNTGELFF. The CDR3 DNA is TGTGCCATCGGTAGTTTGAACACCGGGGAGCTGTTTTTT. The gene calls are TRBV10-3 and TRBJ2-2; no reliable D call. Germline CDR1 is ENHRY and CDR2 is SYGVKD. CDR3 size: 13 residues. Between the trimmed V and J ends, which lost 8 bases and 1 base, there was a span of 8 bases.

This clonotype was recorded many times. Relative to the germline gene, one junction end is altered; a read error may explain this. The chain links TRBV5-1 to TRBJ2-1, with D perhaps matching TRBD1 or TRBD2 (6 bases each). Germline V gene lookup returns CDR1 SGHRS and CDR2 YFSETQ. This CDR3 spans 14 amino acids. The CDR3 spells CASSLGGLYNEQFF. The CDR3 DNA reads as TGTGCCAGTAGTTTAGGGGGACTTTACAATGAGCAGTTCTTC. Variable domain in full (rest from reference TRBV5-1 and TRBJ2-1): KAGVTQTPRYLIKTRGQQVTLSCSPISGHRSVSWYQQTPGQGLQFLFEYFSETQRNKGNFPGRFSGRQFSNSRSEMNVSTLELGDSALYLCASSLGGLYNEQFFGPGTRLTVL.

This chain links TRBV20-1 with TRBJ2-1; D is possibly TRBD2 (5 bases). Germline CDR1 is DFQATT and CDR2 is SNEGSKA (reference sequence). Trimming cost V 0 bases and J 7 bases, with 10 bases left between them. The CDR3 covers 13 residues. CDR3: CSARDLGGNEQFF. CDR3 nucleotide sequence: TGCAGTGCTAGAGATTTGGGCGGGAATGAGCAGTTCTTC.

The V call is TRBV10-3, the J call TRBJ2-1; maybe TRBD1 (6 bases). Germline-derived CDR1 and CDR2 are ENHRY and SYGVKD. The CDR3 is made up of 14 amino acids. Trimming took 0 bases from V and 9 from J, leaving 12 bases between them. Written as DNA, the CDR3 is TGTGCCATCAGTGAGTCTTCAGGGGCGATTGAGCAGTTCTTC. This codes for CAISESSGAIEQFF.

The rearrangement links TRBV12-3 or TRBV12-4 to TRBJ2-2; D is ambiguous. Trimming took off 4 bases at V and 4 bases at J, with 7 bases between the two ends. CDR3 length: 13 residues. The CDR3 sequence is CASSWASTGELFF. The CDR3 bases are TGTGCCAGCAGTTGGGCCAGCACCGGGGAGCTGTTTTTT.

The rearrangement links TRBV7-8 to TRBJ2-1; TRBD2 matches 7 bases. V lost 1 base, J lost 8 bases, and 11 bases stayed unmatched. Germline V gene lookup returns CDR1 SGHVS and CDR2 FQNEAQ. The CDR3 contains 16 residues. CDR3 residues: CASSLVGGGPLYEQFF. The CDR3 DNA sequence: TGTGCCAGCAGCTTAGTGGGGGGAGGGCCCCTCTATGAGCAGTTCTTC.

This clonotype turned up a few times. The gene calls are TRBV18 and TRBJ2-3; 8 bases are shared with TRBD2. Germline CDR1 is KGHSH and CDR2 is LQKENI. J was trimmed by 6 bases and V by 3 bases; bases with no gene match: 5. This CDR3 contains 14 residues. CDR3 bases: TGTGCCAGCTCACCGGGACTAGGGAGCGATACGCAGTATTTT. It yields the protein CASSPGLGSDTQYF.

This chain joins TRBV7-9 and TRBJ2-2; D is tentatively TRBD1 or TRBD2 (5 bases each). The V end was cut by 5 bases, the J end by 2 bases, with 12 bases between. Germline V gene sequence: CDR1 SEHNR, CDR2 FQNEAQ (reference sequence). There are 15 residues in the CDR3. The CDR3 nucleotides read TGTGCCAGCAGCACAGCCCGGGACAACACCGGGGAGCTGTTTTTT. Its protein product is CASSTARDNTGELFF.

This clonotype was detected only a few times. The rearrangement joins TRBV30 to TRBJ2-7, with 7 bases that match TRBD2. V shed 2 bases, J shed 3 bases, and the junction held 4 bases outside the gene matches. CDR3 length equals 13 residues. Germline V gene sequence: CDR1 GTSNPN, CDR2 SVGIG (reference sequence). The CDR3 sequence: CAWSLGLDYEQYF. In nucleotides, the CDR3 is TGTGCCTGGAGTCTCGGACTAGACTACGAGCAGTACTTC.

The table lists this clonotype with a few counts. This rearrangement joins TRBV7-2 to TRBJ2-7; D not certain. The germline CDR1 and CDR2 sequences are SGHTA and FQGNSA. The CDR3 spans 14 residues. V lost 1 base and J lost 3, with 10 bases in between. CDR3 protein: CASSLVGRHYEQYF. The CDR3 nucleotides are TGTGCCAGCAGCTTAGTGGGCCGCCACTACGAGCAGTACTTC.

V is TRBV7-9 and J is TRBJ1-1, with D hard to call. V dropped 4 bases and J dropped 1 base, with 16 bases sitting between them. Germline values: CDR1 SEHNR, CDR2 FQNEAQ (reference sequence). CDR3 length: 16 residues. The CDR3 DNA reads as TGTGCCAGCAGCTCCGCCAGCCTGATTGAGAACACTGAAGCTTTCTTT. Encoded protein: CASSSASLIENTEAFF.

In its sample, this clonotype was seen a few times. The CDR3 DNA reads TGCGCCAGCAGCCAAGAGGGACAGAGCTCCTACAATGAGCAGTTCTTC. This sequence encodes CASSQEGQSSYNEQFF. This chain links TRBV4-3 with TRBJ2-1, with TRBD1 identical over 7 bases. The germline gives CDR1 LGHNA, CDR2 YSLEER. Trimming at V came to 0 bases and at J to 0 bases, leaving 2 bases not matched to a gene. The CDR3 is made up of 16 amino acids.

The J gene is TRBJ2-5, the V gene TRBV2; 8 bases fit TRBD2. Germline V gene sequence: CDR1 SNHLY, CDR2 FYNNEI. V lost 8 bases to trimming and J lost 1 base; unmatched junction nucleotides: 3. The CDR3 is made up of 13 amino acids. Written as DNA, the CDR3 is TGTGCCAGCGTACTAGCGGTCCAAGAGACCCAGTACTTC. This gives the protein CASVLAVQETQYF. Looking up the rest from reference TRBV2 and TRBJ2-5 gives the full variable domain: EPEVTQTPSHQVTQMGQEVILRCVPISNHLYFYWYRQILGQKVEFLVSFYNNEISEKSEIFDDQFSVERPDGSNFTLKIRSTKLEDSAMYFCASVLAVQETQYFGPGTRLLVL.

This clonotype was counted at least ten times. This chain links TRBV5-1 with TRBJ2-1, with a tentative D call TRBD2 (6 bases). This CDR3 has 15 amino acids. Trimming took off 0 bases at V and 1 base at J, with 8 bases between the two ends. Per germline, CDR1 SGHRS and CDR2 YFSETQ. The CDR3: CASSLVGTSYNEQFF. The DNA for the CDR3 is TGCGCCAGCAGCTTGGTCGGGACTTCCTACAATGAGCAGTTCTTC.

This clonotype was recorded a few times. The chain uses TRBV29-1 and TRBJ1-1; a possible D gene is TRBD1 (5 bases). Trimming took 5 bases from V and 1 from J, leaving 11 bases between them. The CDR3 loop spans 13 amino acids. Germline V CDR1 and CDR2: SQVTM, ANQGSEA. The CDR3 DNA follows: TGCAGCGTTCGGTCAGGGCAGAACACTGAAGCTTTCTTT. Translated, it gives CSVRSGQNTEAFF. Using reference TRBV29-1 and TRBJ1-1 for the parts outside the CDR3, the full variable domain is SAVISQKPSRDICQRGTSLTIQCQVDSQVTMMFWYRQQPGQSLTLIATANQGSEATYESGFVIDKFPISRPNLTFSTLTVSNMSPEDSSIYLCSVRSGQNTEAFFGQGTRLTVV.

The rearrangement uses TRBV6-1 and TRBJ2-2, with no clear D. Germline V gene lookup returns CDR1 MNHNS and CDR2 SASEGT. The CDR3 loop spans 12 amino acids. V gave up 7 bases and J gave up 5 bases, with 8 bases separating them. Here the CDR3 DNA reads TGTGCCAGCATTCGGGCGACCGGGGAGCTGTTTTTT. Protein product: CASIRATGELFF.

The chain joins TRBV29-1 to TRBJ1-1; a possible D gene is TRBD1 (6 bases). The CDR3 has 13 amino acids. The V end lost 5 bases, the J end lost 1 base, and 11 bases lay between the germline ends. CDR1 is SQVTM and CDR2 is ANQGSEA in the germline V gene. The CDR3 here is CSVTDRPNTEAFF. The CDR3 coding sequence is TGCAGCGTTACCGACAGGCCGAACACTGAAGCTTTCTTT.

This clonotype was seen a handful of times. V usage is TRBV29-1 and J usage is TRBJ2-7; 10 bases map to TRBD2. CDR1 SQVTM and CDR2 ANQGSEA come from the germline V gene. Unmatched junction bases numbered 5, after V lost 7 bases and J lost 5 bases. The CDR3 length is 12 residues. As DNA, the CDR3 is TGCAGCGCTAGCGGGAGCTTTAACGAGCAGTACTTC. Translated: CSASGSFNEQYF.

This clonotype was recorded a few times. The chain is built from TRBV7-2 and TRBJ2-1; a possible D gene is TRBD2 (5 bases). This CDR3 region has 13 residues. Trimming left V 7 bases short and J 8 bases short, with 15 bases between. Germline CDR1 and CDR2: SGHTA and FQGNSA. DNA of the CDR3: TGTGCCAGCACCCTGGGTAGCGCCGATGAGCAGTTCTTC. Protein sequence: CASTLGSADEQFF.

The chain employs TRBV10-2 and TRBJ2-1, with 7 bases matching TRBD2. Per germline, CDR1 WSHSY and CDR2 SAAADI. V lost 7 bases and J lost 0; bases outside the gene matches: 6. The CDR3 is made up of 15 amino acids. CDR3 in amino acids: CASTLSGTSYNEQFF. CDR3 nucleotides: TGCGCCAGCACTCTAAGCGGGACCTCCTACAATGAGCAGTTCTTC.

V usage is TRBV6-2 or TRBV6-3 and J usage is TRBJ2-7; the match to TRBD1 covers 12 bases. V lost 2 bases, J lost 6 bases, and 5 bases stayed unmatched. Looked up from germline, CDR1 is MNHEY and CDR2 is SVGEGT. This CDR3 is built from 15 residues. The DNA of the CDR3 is TGTGCCAGCAGTTACGAGGGGACAGGGGGCTTCGAGCAGTACTTC. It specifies CASSYEGTGGFEQYF.